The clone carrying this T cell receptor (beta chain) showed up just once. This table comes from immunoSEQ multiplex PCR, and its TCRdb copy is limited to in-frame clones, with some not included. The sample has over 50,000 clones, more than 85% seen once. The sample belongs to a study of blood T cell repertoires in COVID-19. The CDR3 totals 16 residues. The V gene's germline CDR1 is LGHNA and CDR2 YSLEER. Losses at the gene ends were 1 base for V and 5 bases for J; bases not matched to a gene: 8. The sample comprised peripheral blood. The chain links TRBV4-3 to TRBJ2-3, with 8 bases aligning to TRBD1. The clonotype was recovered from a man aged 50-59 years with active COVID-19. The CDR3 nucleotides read TGCGCCAGCAGCCAAGCGGGGCAGGGGGCCCGAGATACGCAGTATTTT. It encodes CASSQAGQGARDTQYF.